Below, 24 T cell receptor beta chains from the same sample are listed, as sequenced in a study of T cells in Graves' hyperthyroidism and ophthalmopathy. Amplified TCR beta CDR3 regions came from RNA transcripts. The TCR CDR3 first-round RT-PCR relied on the HTBI primer set. TCRdb recomputed calls from the multiplex PCR reads with MiXCR, one row per CDR3 protein. The sample contains under 350,000 distinct CDR3 sequences, around 23% of which appear only once. Sequencing used blood. The receptor source for this set is a woman in her forties or fifties with Graves' hyperthyroidism.

This clonotype has at least ten counts. The chain is built from TRBV2 and TRBJ1-1; D is possibly TRBD1 (5 bases). V lost 6 bases to trimming and J lost 8 bases, with 10 bases between them. Germline CDR1 is SNHLY and CDR2 is FYNNEI. The CDR3 loop spans 11 amino acids. This CDR3 is CASRATEEAFF. CDR3 sequence (DNA): TGTGCCAGCAGGGCGACAGAAGAAGCTTTCTTT.

The chain combines TRBV19 with TRBJ1-2, with 10 nucleotides matching TRBD1. With 4 bases clipped from V and 4 bases from J, the junction kept 3 bases outside the gene matches. The germline gives CDR1 LNHDA, CDR2 SQIVND (reference sequence). The length of the CDR3 is 14 residues. CDR3 loop: CASSTRDRGYGYTF. DNA of the CDR3: TGTGCCAGTAGTACACGGGACAGGGGCTATGGCTACACCTTC.

This clonotype appeared many times. This chain joins TRBV19 and TRBJ2-1, with 9 bases identical to TRBD1. CDR1 is LNHDA, CDR2 SQIVND, per germline (reference sequence). The CDR3 spans 15 residues. The ends lost 4 bases at V and 4 bases at J; junction bases unmatched: 5. For the CDR3, the DNA is TGTGCCAGTAGTACCTCCGGGACAGGGTACAATGAGCAGTTCTTC. Translated, it gives CASSTSGTGYNEQFF.

This clonotype was seen repeatedly, ten times or more. The chain links TRBV7-9 to TRBJ2-5, with a tentative D call TRBD2 (5 bases). Germline V gene lookup returns CDR1 SEHNR and CDR2 FQNEAQ (reference sequence). V was clipped by 5 bases and J by 10 bases, with 17 bases between them. The CDR3 is 13 residues long. As DNA, the CDR3 is TGTGCCAGCAGCCAGATTGAACGGACTTTCCAGTACTTC. This translates into CASSQIERTFQYF. Full variable domain (outside the CDR3, taken from reference TRBV7-9 and TRBJ2-5): DTGVSQNPRHKITKRGQNVTFRCDPISEHNRLYWYRQTLGQGPEFLTYFQNEAQLEKSRLLSDRFSAERPKGSFSTLEIQRTEQGDSAMYLCASSQIERTFQYFGPGTRLLVL.

This sequence joins TRBV20-1 and TRBJ2-1, with TRBD1 identical over 7 bases. Germline V gene sequence: CDR1 DFQATT, CDR2 SNEGSKA (reference sequence). CDR3 size: 14 residues. The ends lost 0 bases at V and 7 bases at J; junction bases unmatched: 6. The DNA for the CDR3 is TGCAGTGCTAGAGATCCCAGGGGGAGTAATGAGCAGTTCTTC. This encodes CSARDPRGSNEQFF.

This clonotype has at least ten counts. This sequence joins TRBV2 and TRBJ2-7, with TRBD1 matching over 8 bases. Germline V gene data show CDR1 as SNHLY and CDR2 as FYNNEI. V trimming: 6 bases; J trimming: 1 base; junction bases outside the gene matches: 8. The CDR3 is 15 amino acids. Here the CDR3 reads CASSSDRAPSYEQYF. CDR3 sequence (DNA): TGTGCCAGCAGCTCGGACAGGGCTCCGTCCTACGAGCAGTACTTC.

The rearrangement uses TRBV20-1 and TRBJ2-3; 8 bases line up with TRBD2. This CDR3 contains 16 residues. J lost 2 bases, V lost 1 base, and 8 bases had no gene match. The V gene's germline CDR1 is DFQATT and CDR2 SNEGSKA (reference sequence). CDR3 nucleotides: TGCAGTGCTAGAGCCGGATTAGCGGGGTACACAGATACGCAGTATTTT. This sequence encodes CSARAGLAGYTDTQYF.

V usage is TRBV9 and J usage is TRBJ2-3; 7 nucleotides line up with TRBD2. Germline V gene data show CDR1 as SGDLS and CDR2 as YYNGEE. J gave up 4 bases and V 4 bases, and 9 bases lay outside the gene matches. This CDR3 is 15 amino acids long. As DNA, the CDR3 is TGTGCCAGCAGCCCCGGAGGGAGGGCCCCAGATACGCAGTATTTT. This encodes CASSPGGRAPDTQYF.

In this sample, this clonotype turned up many times. V is TRBV18 and J is TRBJ1-1; no clear D. The CDR3 sequence is 15 residues long. V lost 0 bases to trimming and J lost 0 bases, with 8 bases between them. Germline assignment: CDR1 KGHSH and CDR2 LQKENI. The CDR3 DNA is TGTGCCAGCTCACCACCGAGGGTCTTGAACACTGAAGCTTTCTTT. It translates to CASSPPRVLNTEAFF.

This clonotype was seen only a few times. The CDR3 loop is CASSYGEGSYGYTF. CDR3 bases: TGTGCCAGCAGTTACGGGGAAGGGAGCTATGGCTACACCTTC. The rearrangement uses TRBV6-5 and TRBJ1-2; D uncertain. The germline CDR1 and CDR2 sequences are MNHEY and SVGAGI. This CDR3 has 14 amino acids. The V and J ends lost 2 bases and 4 bases respectively, with 11 bases between them.

This clonotype showed up just once. This chain connects TRBV19 to TRBJ1-2, with TRBD1 as a possible D gene (6 bases). V gave up 1 base and J gave up 4 bases, with 13 bases separating them. Germline V lookup: CDR1 LNHDA, CDR2 SQIVND (reference sequence). CDR3 length: 15 amino acids. The CDR3 DNA reads TGTGCCAGTAGTATAGGGGACATCATCCCCTATGGCTACACCTTC. Translation: CASSIGDIIPYGYTF.

This clonotype was seen ten or more times. For the CDR3, the DNA is TGTGCCAGCAGCACCGACAGGGTGACCGGGGAGCTGTTTTTT. It specifies CASSTDRVTGELFF. The rearrangement joins TRBV11-2 to TRBJ2-2; 7 bases match TRBD1. This CDR3 contains 14 residues. The germline V gene encodes CDR1 SGHAT and CDR2 FQNNGV. The V and J ends lost 5 bases and 5 bases, in that order; junction bases with no gene match: 5.

The J gene is TRBJ2-2, the V gene TRBV29-1, with D hard to call. Trimming removed 7 bases at V and 6 bases at J, with 9 bases between. The CDR3 runs 11 residues. Germline V gives CDR1 SQVTM, CDR2 ANQGSEA. The CDR3 here is CSGQLSGELFF. CDR3 bases: TGCAGCGGGCAGTTGTCCGGGGAGCTGTTTTTT.

With regard to this clonotype: Possible read error: a much larger clone is one base away. The chain uses TRBV30 and TRBJ1-5, with a weak D call TRBD1 (6 bases). In germline, CDR1 is GTSNPN, CDR2 SVGIG (reference sequence). This CDR3 region has 13 residues. Here the CDR3 DNA reads TGTGCCTGGAGTTACAGGGACAATCGGCCCCAGCATTTT. Its translation: CAWSYRDNRPQHF.

This clonotype came up a few times. This chain joins TRBV12-3 or TRBV12-4 and TRBJ1-2; tentatively, D is TRBD1 (6 bases). CDR3 length: 17 amino acids. The V gene lost 7 bases and the J gene lost 7 bases, with 28 bases spanning the gap. This CDR3 reads CASKGGQIGGLSPGYTF. CDR3 DNA: TGTGCCAGCAAAGGGGGACAAATCGGGGGGCTTAGTCCTGGCTACACCTTC.

The J gene is TRBJ2-1, the V gene TRBV4-1, with 11 nucleotides matching TRBD2. CDR3 length: 17 residues. Per germline, CDR1 MGHRA and CDR2 YSYEKL. V shed 2 bases, J shed 5 bases, and the junction held 8 bases outside the gene matches. The CDR3 DNA sequence: TGCGCCAGCAGCCAACCGACTAGCGGGGCCCGAGACAATGAGCAGTTCTTC. This encodes CASSQPTSGARDNEQFF.

This clonotype was found a few times. This chain connects TRBV30 to TRBJ1-2; tentatively, D is TRBD1 (6 bases). CDR1 and CDR2 from the germline V gene are GTSNPN and SVGIG (reference sequence). Deletions cut 5 bases from V and 6 bases from J, with 13 bases between. This CDR3 has 12 amino acids. CDR3 nucleotides: TGTGCCTGGGCAACAGGGCGCCATGGCTACACCTTC. Translating gives CAWATGRHGYTF.

This chain uses TRBV7-3 with TRBJ2-3, with TRBD2 matching 9 bases. Trimming cost V 0 bases and J 7 bases; bases outside gene matches: 8. CDR3 length equals 16 residues. CDR1 and CDR2 from the germline V gene are SGHTA and FQGTGA. The CDR3 loop reads CASSLTGAGGPYTQYF. CDR3 DNA sequence: TGTGCCAGCAGCTTAACCGGGGCGGGGGGGCCTTATACGCAGTATTTT.

This clonotype was counted ten times or more. The chain has TRBV18 and TRBJ2-2, with D hard to call. With 2 bases removed from V and 8 bases from J, the gap between germline ends came to 6 bases. CDR3 size: 12 residues. CDR1 and CDR2 from the germline V gene are KGHSH and LQKENI. The CDR3 region is CASSPRPGELFF. The CDR3 DNA reads as TGTGCCAGCTCACCAAGGCCAGGGGAGCTGTTTTTT. Looking up the rest from reference TRBV18 and TRBJ2-2 gives the full variable domain: NAGVMQNPRHLVRRRGQEARLRCSPMKGHSHVYWYRQLPEEGLKFMVYLQKENIIDESGMPKERFSAEFPKEGPSILRIQQVVRGDSAAYFCASSPRPGELFFGEGSRLTVL.

In this sample, this clonotype turned up many times. V is TRBV30 and J is TRBJ2-1; D ambiguous. Trimming left V 3 bases short and J 2 bases short, with 8 bases between. Germline loops: CDR1 GTSNPN, CDR2 SVGIG (reference sequence). This CDR3 is 13 amino acids long. The CDR3 DNA is TGTGCCTGGAGGGCCAGGACCTACAATGAGCAGTTCTTC. Its translation is CAWRARTYNEQFF.

This clonotype has a handful of counts. The CDR3, as DNA: TGTGCCAGCAGCGTAGATCAGGATACGCAGTATTTT. Protein sequence: CASSVDQDTQYF. This chain uses TRBV9 with TRBJ2-3; no firm D call. CDR1 is SGDLS and CDR2 is YYNGEE in the germline V gene. With 0 bases removed from V and 6 bases from J, the gap between germline ends came to 5 bases. The CDR3 loop spans 12 amino acids.

The J gene is TRBJ1-6, the V gene TRBV20-1, with D perhaps TRBD1 (6 bases). Trimming left V 2 bases short and J 5 bases short, with 13 bases between. CDR1 and CDR2 from the germline V gene are DFQATT and SNEGSKA (reference sequence). The CDR3 extends over 15 amino acids. The CDR3 DNA follows: TGCAGTGCTAGACCAGGGGTAAACCATAATTCACCCCTCCACTTT. This codes for CSARPGVNHNSPLHF.

As for this clonotype: A much larger clone lies one base from this, so it may be a read error. The chain uses TRBV18 and TRBJ2-2; D is possibly TRBD1 (6 bases). Germline V gene lookup returns CDR1 KGHSH and CDR2 LQKENI. The CDR3 is 15 residues long. Trimming took off 4 bases at V and 7 bases at J, with 16 bases between the two ends. The DNA for the CDR3 is TGTGCCAGCTCACACGGACAGAAAGGGAGCGGGGAGCTGTTTTTT. Translating it yields CASSHGQKGSGELFF.

At least ten counts were recorded for this clonotype. This chain connects TRBV30 to TRBJ1-2; TRBD1 matches at 8 bases. CDR3 size: 13 residues. Germline values: CDR1 GTSNPN, CDR2 SVGIG (reference sequence). With 5 bases clipped from V and 8 bases from J, the junction kept 10 bases outside the gene matches. The CDR3, as DNA: TGTGCCTGGTCACCGGGACAGGTTCTCGGCTACACCTTC. Residues: CAWSPGQVLGYTF.